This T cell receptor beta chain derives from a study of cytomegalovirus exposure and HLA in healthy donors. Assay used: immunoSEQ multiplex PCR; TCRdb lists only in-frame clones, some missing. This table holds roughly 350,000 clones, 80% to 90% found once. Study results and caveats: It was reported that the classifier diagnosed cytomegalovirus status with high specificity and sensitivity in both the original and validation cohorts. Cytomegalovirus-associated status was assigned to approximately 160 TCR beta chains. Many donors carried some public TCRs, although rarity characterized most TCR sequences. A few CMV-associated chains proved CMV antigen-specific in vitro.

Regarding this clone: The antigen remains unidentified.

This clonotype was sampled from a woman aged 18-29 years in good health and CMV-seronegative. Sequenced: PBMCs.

The chain's CDR3 is CASSTSGSLAKNIQYF. CDR3 sequence (DNA): TGTGCCAGCAGTACTAGCGGGAGTCTAGCCAAAAACATTCAGTACTTC. This rearrangement joins TRBV27 to TRBJ2-4, with TRBD2 identical over 11 bases. The J segment lost 0 bases and the V segment lost 5 bases, leaving 3 bases of the junction unmatched. This CDR3 contains 16 residues. CDR1 and CDR2 (germline): MNHEY, SMNVEV (reference sequence).